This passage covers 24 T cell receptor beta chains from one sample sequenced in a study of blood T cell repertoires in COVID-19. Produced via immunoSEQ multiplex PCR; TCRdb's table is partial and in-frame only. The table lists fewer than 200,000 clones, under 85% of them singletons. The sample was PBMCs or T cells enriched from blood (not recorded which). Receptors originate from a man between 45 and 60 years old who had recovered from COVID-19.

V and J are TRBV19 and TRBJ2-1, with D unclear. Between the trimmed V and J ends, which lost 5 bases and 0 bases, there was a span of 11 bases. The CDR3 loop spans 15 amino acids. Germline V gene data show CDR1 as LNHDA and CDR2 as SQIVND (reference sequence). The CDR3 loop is CASSPGGSSYNEQFF. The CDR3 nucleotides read TGTGCCAGTAGTCCTGGCGGTAGCTCCTACAATGAGCAGTTCTTC.

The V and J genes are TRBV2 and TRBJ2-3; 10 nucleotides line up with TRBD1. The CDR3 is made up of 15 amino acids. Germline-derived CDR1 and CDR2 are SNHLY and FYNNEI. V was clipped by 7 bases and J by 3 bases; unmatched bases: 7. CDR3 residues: CASKRQGAGTDTQYF. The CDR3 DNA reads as TGTGCCAGCAAAAGACAGGGGGCCGGGACAGATACGCAGTATTTT.

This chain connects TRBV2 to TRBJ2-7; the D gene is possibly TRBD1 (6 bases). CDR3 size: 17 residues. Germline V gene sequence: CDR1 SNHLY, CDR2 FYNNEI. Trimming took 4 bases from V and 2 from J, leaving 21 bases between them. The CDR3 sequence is CASSGFTRGEGTYEQYF. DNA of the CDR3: TGTGCCAGCAGTGGGTTCACCAGGGGTGAGGGAACCTACGAGCAGTACTTC.

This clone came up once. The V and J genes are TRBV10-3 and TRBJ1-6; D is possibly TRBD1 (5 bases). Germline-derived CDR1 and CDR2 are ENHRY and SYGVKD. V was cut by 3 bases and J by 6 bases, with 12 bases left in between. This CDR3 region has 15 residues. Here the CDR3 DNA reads TGTGCCATCAGTGAAGGGCAGGGTATTAATTCACCCCTCCACTTT. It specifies CAISEGQGINSPLHF.

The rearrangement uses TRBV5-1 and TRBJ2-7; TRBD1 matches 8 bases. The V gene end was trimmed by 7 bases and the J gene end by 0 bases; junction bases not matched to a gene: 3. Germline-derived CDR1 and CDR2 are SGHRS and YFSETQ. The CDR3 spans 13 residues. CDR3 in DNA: TGCGCCAGCCAGGGGGCGAGCTCCTACGAGCAGTACTTC. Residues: CASQGASSYEQYF.

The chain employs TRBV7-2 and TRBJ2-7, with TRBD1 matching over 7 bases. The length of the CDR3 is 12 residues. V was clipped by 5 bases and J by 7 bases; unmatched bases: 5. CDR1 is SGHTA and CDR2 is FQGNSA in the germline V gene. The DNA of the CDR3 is TGTGCCAGCAGCCAGACAGGGTGGGAGCAGTACTTC. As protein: CASSQTGWEQYF.

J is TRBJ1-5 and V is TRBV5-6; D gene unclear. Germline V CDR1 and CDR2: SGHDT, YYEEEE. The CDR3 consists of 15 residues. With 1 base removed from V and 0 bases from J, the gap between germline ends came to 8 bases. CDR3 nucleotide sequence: TGTGCCAGCAGCTTGCGAAGCTATAGCAATCAGCCCCAGCATTTT. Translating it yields CASSLRSYSNQPQHF.

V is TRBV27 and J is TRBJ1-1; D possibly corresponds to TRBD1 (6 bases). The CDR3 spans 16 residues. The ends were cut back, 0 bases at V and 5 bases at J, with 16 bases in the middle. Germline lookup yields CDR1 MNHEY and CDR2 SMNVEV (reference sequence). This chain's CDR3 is CASSLSIAGARTEAFF. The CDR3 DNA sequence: TGTGCCAGCAGTTTATCGATAGCGGGGGCGCGAACTGAAGCTTTCTTT.

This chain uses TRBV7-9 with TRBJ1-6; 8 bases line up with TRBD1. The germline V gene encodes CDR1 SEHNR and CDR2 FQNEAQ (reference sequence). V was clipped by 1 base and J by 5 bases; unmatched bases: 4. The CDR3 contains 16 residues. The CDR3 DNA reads TGTGCCAGCAGCTTAGGGCAGGGGGCTCATAATTCACCCCTCCACTTT. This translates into CASSLGQGAHNSPLHF.

CDR3 loop: CASSRNPVIYGYTF. As DNA, the CDR3 is TGTGCCAGCAGTCGTAACCCGGTCATCTATGGCTACACCTTC. This chain connects TRBV2 to TRBJ1-2, with D uncertain. The germline CDR1 and CDR2 sequences are SNHLY and FYNNEI. CDR3 length: 14 amino acids. Trimming stripped 5 bases from V and 4 bases from J, with 14 bases between.

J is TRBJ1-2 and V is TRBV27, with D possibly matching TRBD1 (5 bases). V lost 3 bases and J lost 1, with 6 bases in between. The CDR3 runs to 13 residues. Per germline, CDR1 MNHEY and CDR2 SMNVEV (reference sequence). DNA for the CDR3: TGTGCCAGCAGTTTTAGGGGTAACTATGGCTACACCTTC. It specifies CASSFRGNYGYTF.

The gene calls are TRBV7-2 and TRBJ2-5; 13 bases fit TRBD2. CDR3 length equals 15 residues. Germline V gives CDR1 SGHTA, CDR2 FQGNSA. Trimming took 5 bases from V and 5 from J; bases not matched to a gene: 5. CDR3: CASSITSGGAETQYF. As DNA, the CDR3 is TGTGCCAGCAGCATCACTAGCGGGGGGGCGGAGACCCAGTACTTC.

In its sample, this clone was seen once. This chain's CDR3 is CASSSRGTVSYNEQFF. For the CDR3, the DNA is TGTGCCAGCAGCTCTAGAGGGACAGTATCCTACAATGAGCAGTTCTTC. The chain couples TRBV7-8 to TRBJ2-1; 7 bases align to TRBD1. Germline V gene sequence: CDR1 SGHVS, CDR2 FQNEAQ. J was trimmed by 1 base and V by 4 bases; bases with no gene match: 7. This CDR3 region has 16 residues.

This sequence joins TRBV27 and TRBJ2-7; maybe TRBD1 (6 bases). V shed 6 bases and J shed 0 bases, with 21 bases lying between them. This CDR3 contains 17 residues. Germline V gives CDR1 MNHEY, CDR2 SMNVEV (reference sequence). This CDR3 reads CASSPTRRGLLSYEQYF. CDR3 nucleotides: TGTGCCAGCAGCCCAACCCGCAGGGGCTTACTCTCCTACGAGCAGTACTTC.

The CDR3: CASSRSGTDTQYF. CDR3 nucleotides: TGTGCCAGCAGTCGCAGCGGCACAGATACGCAGTATTTT. The V and J genes are TRBV6-4 and TRBJ2-3, with D hard to call. The ends were cut back, 5 bases at V and 1 base at J, with 7 bases in the middle. The germline gives CDR1 MRHNA, CDR2 SNTAGT. The CDR3 length is 13 residues.

The CDR3: CASSRLMGGWYGYTF. The DNA of the CDR3 is TGTGCCAGCAGTCGTTTGATGGGGGGTTGGTATGGCTACACCTTC. This chain links TRBV28 with TRBJ1-2; weak D call: TRBD1 (5 bases). Trimming pared 5 bases from V and 5 bases from J, leaving 18 bases between. The CDR3 consists of 15 residues. CDR1 MDHEN and CDR2 SYDVKM come from the germline V gene.

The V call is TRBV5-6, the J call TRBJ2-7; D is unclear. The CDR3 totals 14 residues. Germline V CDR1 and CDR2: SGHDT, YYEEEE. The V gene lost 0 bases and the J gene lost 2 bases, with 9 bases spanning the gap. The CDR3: CASSLGGSTYEQYF. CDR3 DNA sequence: TGTGCCAGCAGCTTGGGAGGTAGTACCTACGAGCAGTACTTC.

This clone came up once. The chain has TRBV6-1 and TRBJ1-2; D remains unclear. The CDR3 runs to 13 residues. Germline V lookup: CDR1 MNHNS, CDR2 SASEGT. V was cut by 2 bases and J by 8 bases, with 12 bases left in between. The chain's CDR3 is CASSELGWEGYTF. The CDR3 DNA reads TGTGCCAGCAGTGAACTCGGGTGGGAGGGCTACACCTTC.

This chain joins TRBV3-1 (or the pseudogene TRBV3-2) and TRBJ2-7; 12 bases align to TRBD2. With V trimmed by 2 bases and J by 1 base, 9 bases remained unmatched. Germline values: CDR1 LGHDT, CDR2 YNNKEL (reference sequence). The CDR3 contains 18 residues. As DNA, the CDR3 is TGTGCCAGCAGCCAATCCGCTAGCGGGGGGGCTTCGTCCTACGAGCAGTACTTC. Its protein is CASSQSASGGASSYEQYF.

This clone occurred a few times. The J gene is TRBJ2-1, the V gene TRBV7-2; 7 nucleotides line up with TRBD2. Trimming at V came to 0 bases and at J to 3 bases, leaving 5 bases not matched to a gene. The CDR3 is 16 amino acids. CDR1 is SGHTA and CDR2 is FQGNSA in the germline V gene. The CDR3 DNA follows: TGTGCCAGCAGCTTAGCAGCAGCGGGGCTCTACAATGAGCAGTTCTTC. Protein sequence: CASSLAAAGLYNEQFF.

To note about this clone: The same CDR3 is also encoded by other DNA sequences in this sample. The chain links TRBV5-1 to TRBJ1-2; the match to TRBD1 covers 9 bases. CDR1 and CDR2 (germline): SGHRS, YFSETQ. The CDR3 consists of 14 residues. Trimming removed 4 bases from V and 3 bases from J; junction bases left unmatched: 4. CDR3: CASSPGQGDYGYTF. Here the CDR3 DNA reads TGCGCCAGCAGCCCGGGACAGGGAGACTATGGCTACACCTTC.

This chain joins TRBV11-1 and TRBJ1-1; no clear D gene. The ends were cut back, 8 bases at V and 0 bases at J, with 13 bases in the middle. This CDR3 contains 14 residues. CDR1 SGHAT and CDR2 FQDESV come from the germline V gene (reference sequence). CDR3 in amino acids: CASDDGLVNTEAFF. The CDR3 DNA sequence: TGTGCCAGCGACGACGGGTTAGTGAACACTGAAGCTTTCTTT.

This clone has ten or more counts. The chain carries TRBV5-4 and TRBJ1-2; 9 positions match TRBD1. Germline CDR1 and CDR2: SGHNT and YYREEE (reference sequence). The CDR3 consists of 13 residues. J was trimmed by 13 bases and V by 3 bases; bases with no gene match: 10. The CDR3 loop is CASSYPGQGAFTF. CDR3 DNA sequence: TGTGCCAGCAGCTATCCGGGACAGGGTGCTTTCACCTTC.

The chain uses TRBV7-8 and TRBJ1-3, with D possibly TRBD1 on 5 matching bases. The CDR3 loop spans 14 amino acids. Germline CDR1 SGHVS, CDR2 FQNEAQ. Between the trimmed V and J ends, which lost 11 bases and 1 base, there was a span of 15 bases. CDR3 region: CAGGGRESGNTIYF. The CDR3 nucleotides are TGTGCCGGGGGGGGGAGGGAATCTGGAAACACCATATATTTT. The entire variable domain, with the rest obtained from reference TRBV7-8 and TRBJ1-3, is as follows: GAGVSQSPRYKVAKRGQDVALRCDPISGHVSLFWYQQALGQGPEFLTYFQNEAQLDKSGLPSDRFFAERPEGSVSTLKIQRTQQEDSAVYLCAGGGRESGNTIYFGEGSWLTVV.